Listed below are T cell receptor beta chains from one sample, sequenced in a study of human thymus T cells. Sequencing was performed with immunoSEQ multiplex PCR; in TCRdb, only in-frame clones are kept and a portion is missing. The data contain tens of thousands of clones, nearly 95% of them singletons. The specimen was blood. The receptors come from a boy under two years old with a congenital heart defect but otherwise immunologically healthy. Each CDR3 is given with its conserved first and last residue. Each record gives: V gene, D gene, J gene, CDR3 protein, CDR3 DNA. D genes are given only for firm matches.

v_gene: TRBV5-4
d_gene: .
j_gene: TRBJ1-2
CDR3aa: CASNLGLANYGYTF
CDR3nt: TGTGCCAGCAATTTGGGGTTAGCTAACTATGGCTACACCTTC

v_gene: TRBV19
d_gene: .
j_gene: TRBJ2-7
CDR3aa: CASSQRGIYEQYF
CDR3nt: TGTGCCAGTAGCCAAAGGGGGATCTACGAGCAGTACTTC

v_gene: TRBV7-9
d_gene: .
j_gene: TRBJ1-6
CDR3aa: CASSQRGGSYNSPLHF
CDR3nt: TGTGCCAGCAGTCAGAGGGGCGGCTCCTATAATTCACCCCTCCACTTT

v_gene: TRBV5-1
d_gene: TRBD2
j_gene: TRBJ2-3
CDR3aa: CASSRSGTSLGWNTQYF
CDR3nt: TGCGCCAGCAGCCGGTCCGGGACTAGCCTGGGTTGGAATACGCAGTATTTT

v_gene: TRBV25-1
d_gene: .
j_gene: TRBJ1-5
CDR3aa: CASSSREANQPQHF
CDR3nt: TGTGCCAGCAGTTCTAGGGAGGCCAATCAGCCCCAGCATTTT

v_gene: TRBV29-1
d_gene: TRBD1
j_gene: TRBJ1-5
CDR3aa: CSVDRGLQPQHF
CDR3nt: TGCAGCGTTGACAGGGGGCTTCAGCCCCAGCATTTT

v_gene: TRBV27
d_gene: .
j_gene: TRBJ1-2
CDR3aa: CASSSPGHLGGYTF
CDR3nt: TGTGCCAGCAGTTCACCGGGACACTTGGGGGGCTACACCTTC

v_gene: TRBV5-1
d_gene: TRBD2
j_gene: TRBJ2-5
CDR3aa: CASSLALAGGQETQYF
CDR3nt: TGCGCCAGCAGCTTGGCACTAGCGGGGGGTCAAGAGACCCAGTACTTC

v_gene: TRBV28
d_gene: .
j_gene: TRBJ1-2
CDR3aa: CASSLTGYGYTF
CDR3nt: TGTGCCAGCAGTTTGACAGGCTATGGCTACACCTTC

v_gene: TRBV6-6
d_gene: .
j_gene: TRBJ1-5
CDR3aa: CASSYQGRQPQHF
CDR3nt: TGTGCCAGCAGTTACCAGGGGAGACAGCCCCAGCATTTT

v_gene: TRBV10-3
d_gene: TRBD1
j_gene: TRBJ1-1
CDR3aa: CAITGQGKAEAFF
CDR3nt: TGTGCCATCACCGGACAGGGGAAAGCTGAAGCTTTCTTT

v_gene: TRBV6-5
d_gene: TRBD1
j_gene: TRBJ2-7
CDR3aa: CASSYGTGFYEQYF
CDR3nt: TGTGCCAGCAGTTACGGGACAGGGTTTTACGAGCAGTACTTC

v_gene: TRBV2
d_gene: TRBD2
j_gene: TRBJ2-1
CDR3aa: CASSGGGPYNEQFF
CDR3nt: TGTGCCAGCAGTGGCGGGGGGCCCTACAATGAGCAGTTCTTC

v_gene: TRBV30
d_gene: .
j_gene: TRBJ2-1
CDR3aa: CAWSETYYNEQFF
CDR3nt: TGTGCCTGGAGTGAGACTTACTACAATGAGCAGTTCTTC

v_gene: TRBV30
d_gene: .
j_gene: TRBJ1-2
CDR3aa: CAFQAGVGYGYTF
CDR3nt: TGTGCCTTCCAAGCAGGGGTAGGCTATGGCTACACCTTC

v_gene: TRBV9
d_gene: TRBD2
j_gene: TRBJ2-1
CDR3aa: CASSVGPPGRGGGNEQFF
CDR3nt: TGTGCCAGCAGCGTAGGTCCCCCTGGTCGGGGGGGCGGTAATGAGCAGTTCTTC

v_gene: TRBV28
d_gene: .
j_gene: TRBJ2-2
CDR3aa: CASSLYGGELFF
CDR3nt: TGTGCCAGCAGTTTATACGGCGGGGAGCTGTTTTTT

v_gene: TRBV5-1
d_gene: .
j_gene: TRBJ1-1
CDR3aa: CASSLGGLDTEAFF
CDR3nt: TGCGCCAGCAGCTTGGGAGGGTTGGACACTGAAGCTTTCTTT